Below, 6 T cell receptor beta chains from the same sample are listed, as sequenced in a study of T-cell memory formation after mild COVID-19. From the 5' RACE reads, TCRdb called clonotypes with MiXCR, one entry per CDR3 protein. The data show about 120,000 distinct CDR3 sequences, with 20% to 25% seen just once and around 40% held by the top ten. Material: PBMCs or a T cell subset sorted from them (not recorded which). Receptors were obtained from a man aged 18-30 years who had mild COVID-19 (a few samples of this study predate the infection). Cell type and time point are not known.

The chain carries TRBV10-3 and TRBJ2-7; no definite D call. The length of the CDR3 is 14 residues. Germline assignment: CDR1 ENHRY and CDR2 SYGVKD. The ends were cut back, 2 bases at V and 3 bases at J, with 11 bases in the middle. The CDR3 DNA reads as TGTGCCATCAGTGAGGGTGGCAGCCTCTACGAGCAGTACTTC. Protein product: CAISEGGSLYEQYF.

This clonotype has more than one count but fewer than ten. The J gene is TRBJ2-7, the V gene TRBV4-1; maybe TRBD1 (5 bases). This CDR3 is built from 13 residues. V dropped 4 bases and J dropped 7 bases, with 14 bases sitting between them. Germline lookup yields CDR1 MGHRA and CDR2 YSYEKL. As DNA, the CDR3 is TGCGCCAGCAGCCTGTCCTTACAGGCGGAGCAGTACGTC. This gives the protein CASSLSLQAEQYV.

This clonotype has just a few counts. The genes are TRBV7-2 and TRBJ2-7; possible D gene TRBD1, 5 bases. The germline CDR1 and CDR2 sequences are SGHTA and FQGNSA. V was clipped by 5 bases and J by 2 bases, with 13 bases between them. CDR3 length equals 14 residues. CDR3 residues: CASSPARAPYEQYF. The CDR3 DNA reads as TGTGCCAGCAGCCCTGCCAGGGCCCCCTACGAGCAGTACTTC.

This clonotype came up many times. The rearrangement uses TRBV6-6 and TRBJ2-2; 7 nucleotides match TRBD2. The CDR3 is made up of 12 amino acids. V trimming: 7 bases; J trimming: 7 bases; junction bases outside the gene matches: 3. The germline gives CDR1 MNHNY, CDR2 SVGAGI (reference sequence). The CDR3 reads CASTLAVGELFF. The CDR3 DNA reads TGTGCCAGCACCCTAGCGGTCGGGGAGCTGTTTTTT.

J is TRBJ2-1 and V is TRBV20-1, with TRBD2 matching 12 bases. The CDR3 spans 18 residues. V was pared by 0 bases and J by 3 bases, with 9 bases of the junction left unmatched. Germline CDR1 DFQATT, CDR2 SNEGSKA (reference sequence). CDR3: CSARDLTSGGLRYNEQFF. The CDR3 coding sequence is TGCAGTGCTAGAGATCTCACTAGCGGGGGGCTACGCTACAATGAGCAGTTCTTC.

V usage is TRBV27 and J usage is TRBJ2-7; D may match TRBD1 or TRBD2 (5 bases each). The CDR3 has 14 residues. From germline, CDR1 is MNHEY and CDR2 SMNVEV (reference sequence). Trimming left V 6 bases short and J 5 bases short, with 17 bases between. This chain's CDR3 is CASSTLGDADEQYF. CDR3 sequence (DNA): TGTGCCAGCAGCACGCTGGGGGACGCGGACGAGCAGTACTTC.